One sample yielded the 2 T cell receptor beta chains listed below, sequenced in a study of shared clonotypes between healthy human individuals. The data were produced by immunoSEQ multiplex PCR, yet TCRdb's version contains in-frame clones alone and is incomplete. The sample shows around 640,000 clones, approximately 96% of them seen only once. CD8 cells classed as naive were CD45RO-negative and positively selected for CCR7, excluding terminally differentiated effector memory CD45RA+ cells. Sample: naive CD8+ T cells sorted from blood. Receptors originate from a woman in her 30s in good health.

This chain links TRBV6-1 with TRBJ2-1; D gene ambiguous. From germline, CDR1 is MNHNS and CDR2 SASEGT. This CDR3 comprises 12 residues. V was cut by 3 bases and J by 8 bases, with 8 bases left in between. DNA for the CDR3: TGTGCCAGCAGTGACCTGTGGGATGAGCAGTTCTTC. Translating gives CASSDLWDEQFF.

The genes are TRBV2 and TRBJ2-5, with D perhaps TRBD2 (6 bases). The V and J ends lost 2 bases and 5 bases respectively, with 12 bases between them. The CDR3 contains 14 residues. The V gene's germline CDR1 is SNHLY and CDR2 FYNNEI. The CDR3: CASSERQEGETQYF. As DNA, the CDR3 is TGTGCCAGCAGTGAAAGGCAGGAGGGCGAGACCCAGTACTTC.